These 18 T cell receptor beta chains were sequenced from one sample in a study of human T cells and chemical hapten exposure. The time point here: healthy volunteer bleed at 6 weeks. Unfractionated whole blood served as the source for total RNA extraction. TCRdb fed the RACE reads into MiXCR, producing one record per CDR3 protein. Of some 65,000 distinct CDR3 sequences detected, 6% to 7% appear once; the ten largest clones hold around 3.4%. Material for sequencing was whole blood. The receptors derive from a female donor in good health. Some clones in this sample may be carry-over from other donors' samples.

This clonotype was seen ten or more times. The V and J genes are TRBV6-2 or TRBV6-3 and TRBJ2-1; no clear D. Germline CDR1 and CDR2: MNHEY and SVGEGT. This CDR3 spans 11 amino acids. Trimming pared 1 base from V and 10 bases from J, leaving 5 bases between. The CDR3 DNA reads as TGTGCCAGCAGTTACTGGGCCGAGCAGTTCTTC. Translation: CASSYWAEQFF.

CDR3 DNA sequence: TGTGCCAGCAGCTTTTCAGGGGGCCCTGGGGCCAACGTCCTGACTTTC. It specifies CASSFSGGPGANVLTF. This chain links TRBV7-9 with TRBJ2-6; TRBD1 matches at 8 bases. Germline values: CDR1 SEHNR, CDR2 FQNEAQ (reference sequence). The CDR3 has 16 residues. V shed 3 bases and J 2 bases; nucleotides not matched to a gene: 3.

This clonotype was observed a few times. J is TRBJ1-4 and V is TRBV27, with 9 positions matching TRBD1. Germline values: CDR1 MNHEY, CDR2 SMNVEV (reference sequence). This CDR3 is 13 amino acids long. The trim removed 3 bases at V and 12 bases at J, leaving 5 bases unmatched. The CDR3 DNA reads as TGTGCCAGCAGTTTTCGGGGGACAGGGCAACTGTTTTTT. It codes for CASSFRGTGQLFF.

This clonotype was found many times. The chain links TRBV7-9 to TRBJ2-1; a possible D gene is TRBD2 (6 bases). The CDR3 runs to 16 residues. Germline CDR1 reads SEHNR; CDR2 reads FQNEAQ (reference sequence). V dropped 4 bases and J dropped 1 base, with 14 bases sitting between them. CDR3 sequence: CASSSRDSQSYNEQFF. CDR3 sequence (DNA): TGTGCCAGCAGCTCCCGGGACTCACAATCCTACAATGAGCAGTTCTTC.

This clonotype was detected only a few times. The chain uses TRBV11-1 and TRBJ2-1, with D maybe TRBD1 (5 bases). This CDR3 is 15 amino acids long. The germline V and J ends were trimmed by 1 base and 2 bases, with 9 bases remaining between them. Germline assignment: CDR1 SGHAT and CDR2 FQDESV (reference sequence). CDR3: CASSLGQGTYNEQFF. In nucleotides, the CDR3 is TGTGCCAGCAGCTTAGGGCAGGGAACCTACAATGAGCAGTTCTTC.

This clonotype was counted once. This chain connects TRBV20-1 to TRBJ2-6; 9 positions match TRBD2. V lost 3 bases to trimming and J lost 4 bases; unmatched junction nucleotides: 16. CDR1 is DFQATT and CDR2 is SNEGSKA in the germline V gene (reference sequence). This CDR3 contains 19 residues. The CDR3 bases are TGCAGTGCTAGCCTCTGGGGTGGCGGGAGGGCTGACGGGGCCAACGTCCTGACTTTC. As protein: CSASLWGGGRADGANVLTF.

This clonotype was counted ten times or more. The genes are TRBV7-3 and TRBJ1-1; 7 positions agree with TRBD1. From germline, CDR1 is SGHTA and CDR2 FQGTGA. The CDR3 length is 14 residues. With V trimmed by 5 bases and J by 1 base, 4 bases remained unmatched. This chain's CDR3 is CASSQGTANTEAFF. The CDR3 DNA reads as TGTGCCAGCAGCCAGGGGACAGCGAACACTGAAGCTTTCTTT.

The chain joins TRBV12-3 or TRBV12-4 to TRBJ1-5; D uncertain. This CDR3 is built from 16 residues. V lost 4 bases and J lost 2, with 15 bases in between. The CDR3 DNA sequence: TGTGCCAGCAGTTCCCGGGCCGGCGGGGGCAATCAGCCCCAGCATTTT. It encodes CASSSRAGGGNQPQHF.

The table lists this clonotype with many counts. For the CDR3, the DNA is TGTGCCAGCAGTATAATAGCTGGTACGCAGTATTTT. Protein product: CASSIIAGTQYF. The chain has TRBV6-6 and TRBJ2-3; no clear D gene. The CDR3 consists of 12 residues. V was trimmed by 5 bases and J by 8 bases, leaving 11 bases between them. Germline-derived CDR1 and CDR2 are MNHNY and SVGAGI (reference sequence).

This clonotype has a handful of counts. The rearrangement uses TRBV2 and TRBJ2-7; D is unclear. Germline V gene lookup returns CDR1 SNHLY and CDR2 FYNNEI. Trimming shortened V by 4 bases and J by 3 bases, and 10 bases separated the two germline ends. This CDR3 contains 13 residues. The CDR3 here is CASSALVHYEQYF. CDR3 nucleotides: TGTGCCAGCAGTGCCCTAGTCCACTACGAGCAGTACTTC. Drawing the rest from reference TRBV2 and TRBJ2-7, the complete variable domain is EPEVTQTPSHQVTQMGQEVILRCVPISNHLYFYWYRQILGQKVEFLVSFYNNEISEKSEIFDDQFSVERPDGSNFTLKIRSTKLEDSAMYFCASSALVHYEQYFGPGTRLTVT.

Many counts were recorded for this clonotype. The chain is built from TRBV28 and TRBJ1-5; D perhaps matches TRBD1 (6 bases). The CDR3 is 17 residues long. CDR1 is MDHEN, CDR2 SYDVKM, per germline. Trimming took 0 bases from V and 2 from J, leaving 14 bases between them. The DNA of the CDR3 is TGTGCCAGCAGTTTATGGGGGGGCCTTGGGGGCAATCAGCCCCAGCATTTT. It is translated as CASSLWGGLGGNQPQHF.

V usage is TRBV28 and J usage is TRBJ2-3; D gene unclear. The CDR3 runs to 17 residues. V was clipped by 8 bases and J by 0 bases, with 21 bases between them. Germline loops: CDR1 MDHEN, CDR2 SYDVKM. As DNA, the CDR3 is TGTGCCAGCCGTCCCTACCTCCCACGAACCAGCACAGATACGCAGTATTTT. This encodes CASRPYLPRTSTDTQYF.

CDR3 amino acids: CAIRPGTNRYEQYF. CDR3 coding DNA: TGTGCCATCAGACCCGGGACTAATCGGTACGAGCAGTACTTC. The chain combines TRBV10-3 with TRBJ2-7; 7 bases map to TRBD2. This CDR3 contains 14 residues. Trimming at V came to 6 bases and at J to 4 bases, leaving 9 bases not matched to a gene. CDR1 is ENHRY, CDR2 SYGVKD, per germline.

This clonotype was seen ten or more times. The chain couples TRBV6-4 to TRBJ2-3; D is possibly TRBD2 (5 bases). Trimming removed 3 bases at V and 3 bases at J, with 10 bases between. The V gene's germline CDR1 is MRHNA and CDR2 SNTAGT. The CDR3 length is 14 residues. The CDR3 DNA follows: TGTGCCAGCAGTGAAGGAGGCGCAACAGATACGCAGTATTTT. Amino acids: CASSEGGATDTQYF.

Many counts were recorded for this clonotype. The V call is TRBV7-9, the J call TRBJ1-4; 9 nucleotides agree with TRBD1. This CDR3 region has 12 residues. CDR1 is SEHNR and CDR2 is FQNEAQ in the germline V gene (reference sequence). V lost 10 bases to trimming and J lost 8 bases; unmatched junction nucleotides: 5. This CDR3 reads CATGQGAEKLFF. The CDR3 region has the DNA TGTGCCACGGGACAGGGTGCGGAAAAACTGTTTTTT.

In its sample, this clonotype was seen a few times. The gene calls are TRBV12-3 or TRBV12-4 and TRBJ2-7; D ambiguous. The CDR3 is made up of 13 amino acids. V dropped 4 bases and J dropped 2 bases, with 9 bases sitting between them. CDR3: CASSWGLTYEQYF. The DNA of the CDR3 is TGTGCCAGCAGTTGGGGTTTAACCTACGAGCAGTACTTC.

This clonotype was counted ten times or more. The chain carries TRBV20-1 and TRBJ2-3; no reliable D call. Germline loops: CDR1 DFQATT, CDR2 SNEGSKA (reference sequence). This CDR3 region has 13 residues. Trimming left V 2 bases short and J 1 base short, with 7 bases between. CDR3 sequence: CSARFQRTDTQYF. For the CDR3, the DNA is TGCAGTGCTAGATTCCAGCGCACAGATACGCAGTATTTT.

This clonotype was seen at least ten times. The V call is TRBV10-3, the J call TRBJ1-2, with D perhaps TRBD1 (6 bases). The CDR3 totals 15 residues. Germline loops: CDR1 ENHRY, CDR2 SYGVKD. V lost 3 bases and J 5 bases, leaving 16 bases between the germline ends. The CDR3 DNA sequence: TGTGCCATCAGTGATGGGGGCCGTACGGCTTATGGCTACACCTTC. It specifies CAISDGGRTAYGYTF.